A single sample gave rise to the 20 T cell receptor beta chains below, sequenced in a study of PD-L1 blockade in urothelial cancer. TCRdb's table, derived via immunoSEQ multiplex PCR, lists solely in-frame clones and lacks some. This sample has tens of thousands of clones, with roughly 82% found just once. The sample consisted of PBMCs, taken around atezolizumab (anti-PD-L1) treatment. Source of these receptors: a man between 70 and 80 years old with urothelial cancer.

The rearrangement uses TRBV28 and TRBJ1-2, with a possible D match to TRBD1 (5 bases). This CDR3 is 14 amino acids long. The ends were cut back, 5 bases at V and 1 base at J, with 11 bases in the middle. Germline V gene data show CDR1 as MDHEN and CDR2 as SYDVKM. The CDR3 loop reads CASSPAGGNYGYTF. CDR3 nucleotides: TGTGCCAGCAGTCCGGCGGGGGGTAACTATGGCTACACCTTC.

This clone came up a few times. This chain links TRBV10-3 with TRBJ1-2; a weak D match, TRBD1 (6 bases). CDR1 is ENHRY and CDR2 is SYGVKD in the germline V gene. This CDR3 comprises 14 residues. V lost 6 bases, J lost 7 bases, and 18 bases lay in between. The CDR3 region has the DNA TGTGCCATCAGCTCCCCTCAGGGGAGAGGTGGCTACACCTTC. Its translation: CAISSPQGRGGYTF.

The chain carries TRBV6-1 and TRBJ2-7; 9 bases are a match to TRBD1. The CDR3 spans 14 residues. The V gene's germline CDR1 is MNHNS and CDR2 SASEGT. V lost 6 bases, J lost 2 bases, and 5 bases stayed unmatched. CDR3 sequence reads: CASRRQGGTYEQYF. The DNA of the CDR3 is TGTGCCAGCAGACGACAGGGGGGGACCTACGAGCAGTACTTC.

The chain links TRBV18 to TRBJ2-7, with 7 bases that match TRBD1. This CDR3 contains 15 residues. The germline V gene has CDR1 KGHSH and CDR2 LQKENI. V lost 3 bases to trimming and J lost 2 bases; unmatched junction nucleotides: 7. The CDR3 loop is CASSPYRGVTYEQYF. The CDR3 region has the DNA TGTGCCAGCTCACCCTACAGGGGTGTCACCTACGAGCAGTACTTC. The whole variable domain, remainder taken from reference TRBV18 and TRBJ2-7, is NAGVMQNPRHLVRRRGQEARLRCSPMKGHSHVYWYRQLPEEGLKFMVYLQKENIIDESGMPKERFSAEFPKEGPSILRIQQVVRGDSAAYFCASSPYRGVTYEQYFGPGTRLTVT.

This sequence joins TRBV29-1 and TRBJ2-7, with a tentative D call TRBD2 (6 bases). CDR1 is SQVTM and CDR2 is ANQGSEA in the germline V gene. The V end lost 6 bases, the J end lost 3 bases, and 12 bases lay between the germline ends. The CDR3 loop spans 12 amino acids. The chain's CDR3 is CSVGDWNYEQYF. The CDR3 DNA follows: TGCAGCGTGGGGGACTGGAACTACGAGCAGTACTTC.

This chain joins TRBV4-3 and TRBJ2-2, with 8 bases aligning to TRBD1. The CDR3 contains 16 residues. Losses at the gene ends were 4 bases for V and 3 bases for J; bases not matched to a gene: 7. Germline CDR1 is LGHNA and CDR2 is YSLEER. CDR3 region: CASSPRGQGHTGELFF. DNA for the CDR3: TGCGCCAGCAGCCCAAGAGGACAGGGACACACCGGGGAGCTGTTTTTT.

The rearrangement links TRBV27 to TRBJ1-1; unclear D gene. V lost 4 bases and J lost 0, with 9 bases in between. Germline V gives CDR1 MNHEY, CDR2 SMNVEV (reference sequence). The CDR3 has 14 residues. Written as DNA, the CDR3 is TGTGCCAGCAGTTCCCTCTCGGTGAACACTGAAGCTTTCTTT. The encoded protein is CASSSLSVNTEAFF.

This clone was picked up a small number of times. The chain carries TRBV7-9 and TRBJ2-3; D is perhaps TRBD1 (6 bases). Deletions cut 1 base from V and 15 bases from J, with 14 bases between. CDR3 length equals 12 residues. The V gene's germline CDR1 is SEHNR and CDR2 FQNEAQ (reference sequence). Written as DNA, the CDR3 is TGTGCCAGCAGCTTAGGTTCGGGACAAATCTATTTT. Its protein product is CASSLGSGQIYF. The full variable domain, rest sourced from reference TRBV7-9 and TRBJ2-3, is DTGVSQNPRHKITKRGQNVTFRCDPISEHNRLYWYRQTLGQGPEFLTYFQNEAQLEKSRLLSDRFSAERPKGSFSTLEIQRTEQGDSAMYLCASSLGSGQIYFGPGTRLTVL.

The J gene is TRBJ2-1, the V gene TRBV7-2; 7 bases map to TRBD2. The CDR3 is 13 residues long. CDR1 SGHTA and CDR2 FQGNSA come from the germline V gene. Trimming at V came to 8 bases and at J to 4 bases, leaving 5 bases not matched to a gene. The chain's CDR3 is CASSAGEYNEQFF. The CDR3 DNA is TGTGCCAGCTCGGCGGGAGAGTACAATGAGCAGTTCTTC.

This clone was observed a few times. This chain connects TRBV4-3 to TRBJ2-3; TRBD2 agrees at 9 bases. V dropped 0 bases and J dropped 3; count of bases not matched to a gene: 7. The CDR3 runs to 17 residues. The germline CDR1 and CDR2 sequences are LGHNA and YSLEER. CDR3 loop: CASSQEWSLAGTDTQYF. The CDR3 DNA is TGCGCCAGCAGCCAAGAATGGAGCCTAGCGGGAACAGATACGCAGTATTTT.

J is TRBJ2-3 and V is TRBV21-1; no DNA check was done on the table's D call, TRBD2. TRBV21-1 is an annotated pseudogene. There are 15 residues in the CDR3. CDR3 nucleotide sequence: TGTGCCAGCAGTACTCTAGCGGGAGTTGAAGATACGCAGTATTTT. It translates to CASSTLAGVEDTQYF.

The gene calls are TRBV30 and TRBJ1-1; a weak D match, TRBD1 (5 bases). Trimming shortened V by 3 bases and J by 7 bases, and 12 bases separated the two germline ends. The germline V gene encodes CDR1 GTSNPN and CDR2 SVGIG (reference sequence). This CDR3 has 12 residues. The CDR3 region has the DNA TGTGCCTGGAGCGTCAAACAGGTTGAAGCTTTCTTT. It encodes CAWSVKQVEAFF.

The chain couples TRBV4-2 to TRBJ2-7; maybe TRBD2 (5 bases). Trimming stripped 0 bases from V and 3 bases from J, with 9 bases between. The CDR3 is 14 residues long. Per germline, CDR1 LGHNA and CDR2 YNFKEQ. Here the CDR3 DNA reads TGTGCCAGCAGCCAAGAACGGGAAGGCTACGAGCAGTACTTC. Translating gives CASSQEREGYEQYF.

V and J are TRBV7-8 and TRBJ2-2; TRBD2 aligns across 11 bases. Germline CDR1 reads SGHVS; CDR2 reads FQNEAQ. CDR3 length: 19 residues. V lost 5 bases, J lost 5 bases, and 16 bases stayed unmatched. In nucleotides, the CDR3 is TGTGCCAGCAGCCCGTCCAGACTAGCGGGATCAAGAAGAACCGGGGAGCTGTTTTTT. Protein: CASSPSRLAGSRRTGELFF.

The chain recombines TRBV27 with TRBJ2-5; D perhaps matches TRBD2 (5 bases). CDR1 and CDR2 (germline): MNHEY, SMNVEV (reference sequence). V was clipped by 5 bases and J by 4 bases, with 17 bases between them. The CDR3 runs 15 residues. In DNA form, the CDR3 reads TGTGCCAGCAGTCCCGACGGGATTAGGGCAGAGACCCAGTACTTC. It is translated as CASSPDGIRAETQYF.

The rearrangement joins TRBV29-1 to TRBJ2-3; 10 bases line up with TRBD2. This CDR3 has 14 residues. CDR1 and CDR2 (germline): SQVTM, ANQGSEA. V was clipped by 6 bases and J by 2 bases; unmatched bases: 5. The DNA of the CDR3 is TGCAGCGTCTGGGGACTAGCGTTCACAGATACGCAGTATTTT. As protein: CSVWGLAFTDTQYF.

The CDR3 DNA follows: TGTGCCAGCAGTTTAGGCAGGGGAGGGGATCAGCCCCAGCATTTT. Its protein product is CASSLGRGGDQPQHF. The genes are TRBV27 and TRBJ1-5; weak D call: TRBD1 (6 bases). The germline V gene has CDR1 MNHEY and CDR2 SMNVEV (reference sequence). V was pared by 2 bases and J by 5 bases, with 13 bases between. This CDR3 is built from 15 residues.

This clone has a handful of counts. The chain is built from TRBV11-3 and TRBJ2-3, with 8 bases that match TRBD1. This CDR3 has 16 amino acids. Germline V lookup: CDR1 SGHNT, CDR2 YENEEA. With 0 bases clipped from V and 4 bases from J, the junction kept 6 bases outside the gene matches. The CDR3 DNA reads TGTGCCAGCAGCTTAGACGGACAGGGCGGGGCAGATACGCAGTATTTT. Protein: CASSLDGQGGADTQYF.

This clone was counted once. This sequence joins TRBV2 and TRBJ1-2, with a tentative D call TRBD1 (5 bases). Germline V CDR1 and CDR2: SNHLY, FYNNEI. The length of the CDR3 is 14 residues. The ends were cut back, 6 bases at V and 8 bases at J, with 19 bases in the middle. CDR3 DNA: TGTGCCAGCAGCCCCAGGGCGGTCCCCTTAGGCTACACCTTC. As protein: CASSPRAVPLGYTF.

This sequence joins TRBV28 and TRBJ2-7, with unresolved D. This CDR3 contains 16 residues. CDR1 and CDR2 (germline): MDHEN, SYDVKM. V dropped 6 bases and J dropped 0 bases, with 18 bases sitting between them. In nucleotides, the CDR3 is TGTGCCAGCAGGACGAGCCGAACAGCAAGCTCCTACGAGCAGTACTTC. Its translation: CASRTSRTASSYEQYF.